This T cell receptor (beta chain) was obtained from a study of Ad26.COV2.S vaccination and SARS-CoV-2 variants. Clones were sequenced by immunoSEQ multiplex PCR, and TCRdb holds only the in-frame ones, with some missing. The data hold approximately 300,000 clones, with around 85% observed a single time. CDR3 size: 12 residues. Trimming removed 2 bases from V and 1 base from J, with 2 bases in between. Germline values: CDR1 SGHTA, CDR2 FQGNSA. This clone was picked up one time. Specified treatment: over 15 received Ad26.COV2.S at low or high dose, single or two shots; about 5 received placebo; per-sample allocation not given. Day 63 after the first vaccine or placebo injection was the time point for sampling. At a Boston site, the person donating was an adult of 18-55 years.

Here the sequenced sample was peripheral blood, taken in a trial of Ad26.COV2.S vaccine versus placebo. This chain joins TRBV7-2 and TRBJ1-1, with D unclear. This TCR was recovered from a person aged 18-60 years who received the Ad26.COV2.S COVID-19 vaccine or a placebo. The CDR3 here is CASSLQNTEAFF. Here the CDR3 DNA reads TGTGCCAGCAGCTTACAGAACACTGAAGCTTTCTTT.